Sequencing of this T cell receptor (beta chain) was carried out in a study of blood T cell dynamics during melanoma immunotherapy. Background on the study: Patients with metastatic melanoma got pembrolizumab or nivolumab-ipilimumab as first-line care. General observations from the study: PBMC repertoires of eventual disease-control patients split at W3 into clonality or diversity gains.

Time point reported: pre-treatment baseline. Sampling occurred pretreatment (T0) and at week 3 (W3), after cycle one of checkpoint blockade. Prior systemic cancer therapy, immunosuppressant use and other active malignancies excluded patients. Clones were read by immunoSEQ multiplex PCR, and TCRdb kept only the in-frame ones, dropping some. In the table there are some 5,600 clones, around 90% of which are singletons. The CDR3 sequence is 15 residues long. Between the trimmed V and J ends, which lost 1 base and 2 bases, there was a span of 9 bases. Per germline, CDR1 LNHDA and CDR2 SQIVND (reference sequence). This clone was recorded a few times. No antigen is known for it.

J is TRBJ1-5 and V is TRBV19; TRBD1 is a possible D gene (5 bases). The sequence came from a human donor with melanoma. This sample comprised blood, obtained from a patient treated with checkpoint blockade. Here the CDR3 reads CASSIGRVGNQPQHF. For the CDR3, the DNA is TGTGCCAGTAGTATAGGCAGGGTCGGCAATCAGCCCCAGCATTTT.